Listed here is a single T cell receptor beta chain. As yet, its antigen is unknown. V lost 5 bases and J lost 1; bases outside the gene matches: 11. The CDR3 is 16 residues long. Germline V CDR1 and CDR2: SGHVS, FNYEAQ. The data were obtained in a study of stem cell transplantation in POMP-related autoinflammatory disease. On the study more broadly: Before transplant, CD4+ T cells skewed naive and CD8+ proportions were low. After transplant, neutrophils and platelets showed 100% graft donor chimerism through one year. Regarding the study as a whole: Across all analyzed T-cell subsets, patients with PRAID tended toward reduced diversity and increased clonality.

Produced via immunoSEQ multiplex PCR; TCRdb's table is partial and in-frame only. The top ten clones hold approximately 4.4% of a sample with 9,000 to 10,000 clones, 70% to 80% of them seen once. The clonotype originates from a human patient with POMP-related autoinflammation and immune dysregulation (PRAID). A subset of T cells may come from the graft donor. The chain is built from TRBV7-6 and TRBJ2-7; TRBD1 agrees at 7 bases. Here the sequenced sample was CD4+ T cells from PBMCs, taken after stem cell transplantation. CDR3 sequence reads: CASSRQDRVGSYEQYF. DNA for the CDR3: TGTGCCAGCAGCCGACAAGACAGGGTCGGGTCCTACGAGCAGTACTTC.